This T cell receptor (beta chain) originates from a study of blood T cell repertoires in COVID-19. In the study overall: The cDNA or gDNA used as material had been derived from T cells, B-cell-depleted T cells, or PBMCs.

Germline V gene sequence: CDR1 MNHNY, CDR2 SVGAGI (reference sequence). The CDR3 spans 14 residues. Losses at the gene ends were 8 bases for V and 4 bases for J; bases not matched to a gene: 7. Methods used by the authors: Nucleated cell counts were estimated from reference gene primer amplification. Profiling relied on immunoSEQ multiplex PCR, and the TCRdb table lists in-frame clones only, not all of them. The V and J calls and clone size come from that table; D and trimming were worked out from the DNA. The profile shows hundreds of thousands of clones, 83% of them singletons. The source material was peripheral blood. The origin of this receptor is an elderly man with acute or convalescent COVID-19. The chain joins TRBV6-6 to TRBJ2-2, with TRBD2 matching over 7 bases. For the CDR3, the DNA is TGTGCCAGCTCCCGTAGCGGGTCCACCGGGGAGCTGTTTTTT. It is translated as CASSRSGSTGELFF.